These T cell receptor beta chains were read from a single sample in a study of blood T cell repertoires in COVID-19. Libraries were prepared by immunoSEQ multiplex PCR; TCRdb keeps only in-frame clonotypes and omits some of them. The sample lists some 260,000 clones, around 82% occurring once. Sample: peripheral blood. The receptor source for this set is a woman of 80 years or more with active or convalescent COVID-19. CDR3s leave out the opening cysteine and the closing phenylalanine or tryptophan.

v_call,j_call,cdr3_aa
TRBV6-5,TRBJ2-7,ASSYPTNRLAEQY
TRBV2,TRBJ2-7,ASRKDTERTYEQY
TRBV29-1,TRBJ1-2,STTDSLYGYT
TRBV15,TRBJ2-1,ATSRDPTEQF
TRBV2,TRBJ2-7,ASNRDTYEQY
TRBV27,TRBJ1-6,ASSLFGTGSGNSPLH
TRBV6-4,TRBJ1-6,ASSAETGPSPLH
TRBV7-2,TRBJ1-1,ASSLAGPSTEAF
TRBV18,TRBJ2-1,ASSPQTGDDNEQF
TRBV18,TRBJ2-1,ASSPQTGLYNEQF
TRBV2,TRBJ2-1,ASSENGRYNEQF
TRBV7-8,TRBJ2-3,ASSRRGLEYTQY
TRBV19,TRBJ1-4,ASRNTGAKNEKLF
TRBV19,TRBJ2-1,ASSPPSGNPF
TRBV6-5,TRBJ1-5,ASLAWGQGHQPQH
TRBV15,TRBJ1-2,ATSKIGQANYGYT
TRBV25-1,TRBJ1-4,ASSEYERPGEKLF
TRBV5-1,TRBJ2-2,ASRAGTGNTGELF
TRBV5-1,TRBJ1-5,ASSPEGQYSNQPQH
TRBV9,TRBJ1-5,ARSGGGGVGQPQH
TRBV9,TRBJ2-5,ASSVGGWQETQY
TRBV2,TRBJ1-5,ASSESTGGKQPQH
TRBV12-3/TRBV12-4,TRBJ2-5,ASRGTGGVTQY
TRBV7-9,TRBJ1-1,ASSISDSNTEAF
TRBV29-1,TRBJ1-4,SVVGREAEKLF
TRBV5-1,TRBJ2-2,ASSLRLTGGPGELF
TRBV10-3,TRBJ2-2,AISDWTSGGVTGELF
TRBV4-2,TRBJ1-6,ASSQESRGDSPLH
TRBV19,TRBJ1-5,ASTFRGLTQPQH
TRBV11-2,TRBJ1-1,ASSLDTSVRGAF
TRBV19,TRBJ1-2,ASQVLLGSHGYT
TRBV27,TRBJ1-2,ASSFGGASGGYT
TRBV6-6,TRBJ1-6,ASSYSQRFPLH
TRBV5-6,TRBJ2-7,ASILDRRSDEQY
TRBV12-3/TRBV12-4,TRBJ1-5,ASRTGPNQPQH
TRBV11-2,TRBJ2-5,ASSPPGTSAARD
TRBV6-1,TRBJ2-5,ASSEGLVAGWETQY
TRBV7-2,TRBJ1-5,ASSSQGARSNQPQH
TRBV6-4,TRBJ1-2,ASRNGQGEGYT
TRBV4-2,TRBJ1-3,ASSPRQGLSSGNTIY
TRBV5-1,TRBJ2-7,ASSLDPDRGQEQY
TRBV10-2,TRBJ2-2,ASSDQGRGGELF